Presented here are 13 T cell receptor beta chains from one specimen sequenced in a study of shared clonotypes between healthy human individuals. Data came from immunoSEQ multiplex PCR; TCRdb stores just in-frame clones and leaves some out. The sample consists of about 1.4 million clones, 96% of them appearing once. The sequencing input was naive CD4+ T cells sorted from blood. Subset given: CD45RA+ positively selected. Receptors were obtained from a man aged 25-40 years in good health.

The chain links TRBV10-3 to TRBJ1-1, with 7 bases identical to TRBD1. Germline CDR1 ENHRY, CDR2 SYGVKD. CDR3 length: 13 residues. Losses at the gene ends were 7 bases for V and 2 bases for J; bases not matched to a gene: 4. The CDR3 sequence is CAITDRANTEAFF. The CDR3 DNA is TGTGCCATCACCGACAGGGCTAACACTGAAGCTTTCTTT.

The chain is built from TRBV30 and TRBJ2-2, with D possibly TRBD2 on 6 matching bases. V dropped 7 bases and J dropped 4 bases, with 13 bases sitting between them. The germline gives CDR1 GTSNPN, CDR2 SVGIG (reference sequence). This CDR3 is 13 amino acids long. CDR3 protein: CASSSGGTGELFF. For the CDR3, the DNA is TGTGCCTCGTCATCCGGGGGCACCGGGGAGCTGTTTTTT.

This chain's CDR3 is CASSPTGGPTYEQYF. CDR3 coding DNA: TGTGCCAGCAGCCCCACGGGAGGGCCGACCTACGAGCAGTACTTC. V and J are TRBV11-2 and TRBJ2-7, with 8 bases that match TRBD2. The CDR3 is 15 residues long. Germline V gives CDR1 SGHAT, CDR2 FQNNGV. Unmatched junction bases numbered 8, after V lost 5 bases and J lost 2 bases. The entire variable domain, with the rest obtained from reference TRBV11-2 and TRBJ2-7, is as follows: EAGVAQSPRYKIIEKRQSVAFWCNPISGHATLYWYQQILGQGPKLLIQFQNNGVVDDSQLPKDRFSAERLKGVDSTLKIQPAKLEDSAVYLCASSPTGGPTYEQYFGPGTRLTVT.

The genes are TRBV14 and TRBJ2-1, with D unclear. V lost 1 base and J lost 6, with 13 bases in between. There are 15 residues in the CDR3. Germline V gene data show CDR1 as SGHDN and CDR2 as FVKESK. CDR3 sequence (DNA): TGTGCCAGCAGCCAAGGGCCTAGGACGGTCAATGAGCAGTTCTTC. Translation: CASSQGPRTVNEQFF.

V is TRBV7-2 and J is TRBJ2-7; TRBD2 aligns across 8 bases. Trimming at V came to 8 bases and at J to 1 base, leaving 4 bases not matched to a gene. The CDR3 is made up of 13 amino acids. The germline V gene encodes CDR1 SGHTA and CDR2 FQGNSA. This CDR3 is CASVSGTSYEQYF. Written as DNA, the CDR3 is TGTGCCAGCGTTAGCGGGACTTCCTACGAGCAGTACTTC.

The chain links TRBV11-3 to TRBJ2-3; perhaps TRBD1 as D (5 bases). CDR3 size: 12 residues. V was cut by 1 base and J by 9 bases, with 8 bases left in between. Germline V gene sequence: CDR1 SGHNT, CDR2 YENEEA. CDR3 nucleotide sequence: TGTGCCAGCAGCTTAGTTACAGGCACGCAGTATTTT. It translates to CASSLVTGTQYF. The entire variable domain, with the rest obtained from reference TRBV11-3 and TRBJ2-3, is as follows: EAGVVQSPRYKIIEKKQPVAFWCNPISGHNTLYWYLQNLGQGPELLIRYENEEAVDDSQLPKDRFSAERLKGVDSTLKIQPAELGDSAVYLCASSLVTGTQYFGPGTRLTVL.

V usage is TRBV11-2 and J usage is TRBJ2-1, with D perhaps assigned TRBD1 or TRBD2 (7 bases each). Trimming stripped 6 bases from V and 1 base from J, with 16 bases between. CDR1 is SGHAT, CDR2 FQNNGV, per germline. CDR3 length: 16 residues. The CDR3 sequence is CASRRQGGGSYNEQFF. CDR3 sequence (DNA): TGTGCCAGCAGGCGGCAGGGGGGGGGATCCTACAATGAGCAGTTCTTC.

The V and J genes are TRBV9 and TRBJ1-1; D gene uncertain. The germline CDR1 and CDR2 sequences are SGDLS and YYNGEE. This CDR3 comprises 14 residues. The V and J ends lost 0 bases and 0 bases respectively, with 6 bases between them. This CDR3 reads CASSVVALNTEAFF. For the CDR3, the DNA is TGTGCCAGCAGCGTAGTGGCCCTGAACACTGAAGCTTTCTTT.

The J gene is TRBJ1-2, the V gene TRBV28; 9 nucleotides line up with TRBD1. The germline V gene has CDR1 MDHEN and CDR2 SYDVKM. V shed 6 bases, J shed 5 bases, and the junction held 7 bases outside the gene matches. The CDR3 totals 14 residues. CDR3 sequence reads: CASRRTGGSYGYTF. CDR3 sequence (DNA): TGTGCCAGCAGACGAACAGGGGGCAGTTATGGCTACACCTTC.

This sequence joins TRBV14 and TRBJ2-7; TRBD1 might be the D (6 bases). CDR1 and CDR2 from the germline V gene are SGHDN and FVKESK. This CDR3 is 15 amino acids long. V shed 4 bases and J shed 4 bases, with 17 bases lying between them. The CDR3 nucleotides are TGTGCCAGCAGCCTTAGCAGGAACAGGGTTTACGAGCAGTACTTC. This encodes CASSLSRNRVYEQYF.

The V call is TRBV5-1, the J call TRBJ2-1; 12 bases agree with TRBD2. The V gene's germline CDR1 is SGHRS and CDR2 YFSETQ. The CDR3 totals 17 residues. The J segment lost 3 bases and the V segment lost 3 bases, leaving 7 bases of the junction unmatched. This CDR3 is CASSSGLAGIGYNEQFF. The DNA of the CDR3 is TGCGCCAGCAGCTCAGGACTAGCGGGAATTGGCTACAATGAGCAGTTCTTC.

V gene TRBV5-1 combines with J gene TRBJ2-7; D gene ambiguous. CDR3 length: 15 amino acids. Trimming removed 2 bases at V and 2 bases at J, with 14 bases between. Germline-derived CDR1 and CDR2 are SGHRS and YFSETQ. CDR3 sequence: CASSFGLGSTYEQYF. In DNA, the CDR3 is TGCGCCAGCAGCTTCGGCTTGGGCAGCACCTACGAGCAGTACTTC.

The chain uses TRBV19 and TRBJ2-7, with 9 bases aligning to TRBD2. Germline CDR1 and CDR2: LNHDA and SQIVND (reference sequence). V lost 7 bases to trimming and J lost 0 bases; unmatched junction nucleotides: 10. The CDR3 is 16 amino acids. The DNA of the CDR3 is TGTGCCAGTATATCCAGCGGGAGGCTCAACTCCTACGAGCAGTACTTC. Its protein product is CASISSGRLNSYEQYF. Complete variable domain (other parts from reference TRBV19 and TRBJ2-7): DGGITQSPKYLFRKEGQNVTLSCEQNLNHDAMYWYRQDPGQGLRLIYYSQIVNDFQKGDIAEGYSVSREKKESFPLTVTSAQKNPTAFYLCASISSGRLNSYEQYFGPGTRLTVT.